Sequencing of this T cell receptor (beta chain) was carried out in a study of tumor-infiltrating lymphocytes in primary liver carcinoma. General observations from the study: Only about 8-25% of top clones showed up in all five tumor regions. The 250 largest clones made up significantly more of tumor than blood repertoires (p = 0.039).

Unsorted bulk tissue, roughly 19-34 mg of it, served as the source for co-extraction of RNA and DNA. As to this clonotype: The antigen remains undetermined.

Constant-region priming of around 500 ng total RNA yielded TCR beta cDNA. Library construction for TCR beta comprised three nested multiplex PCR rounds performed with slightly modified ARM-PCR. TCRdb re-derived calls from the multiplex PCR reads in MiXCR, one entry per CDR3 protein. The sample gives roughly 120,000 distinct CDR3 sequences, less than 80% of which show up once; 9.3% is in the top ten. The clonotype originates from a woman aged 60-70 years with primary liver carcinoma and hepatitis B virus infection. The sequenced material came from liver tumor tissue from sampling region 1. The sample's subset: tumor region T1, superior pole.

CDR3 DNA sequence: TGTGCCAGCAGCCCTGACAGGGGGCACTCGGATGAGCAGTACTTC. Translation gives CASSPDRGHSDEQYF. The chain couples TRBV7-9 to TRBJ2-7, with TRBD1 matching 10 bases. Germline trimming cut 5 bases from V and 7 bases from J; bases unmatched to any gene: 11. The CDR3 has 15 amino acids. CDR1 is SEHNR and CDR2 is FQNEAQ in the germline V gene (reference sequence).